These 22 T cell receptor beta chains originate from one sample sequenced in a study of T-cell memory formation after mild COVID-19. One entry per CDR3 protein, called by TCRdb with MiXCR from the 5' RACE reads. The sample lists 140,000 or so distinct CDR3 sequences, 6% to 7% occurring once. Sequencing input: PBMCs or a T cell subset sorted from them (not recorded which). The receptors shown here come from an adult woman who had mild COVID-19 (a few samples of this study predate the infection). Cell type and time point are not known.

The rearrangement joins TRBV6-6 to TRBJ2-5; TRBD1 aligns across 10 bases. V was clipped by 6 bases and J by 1 base; unmatched bases: 8. The CDR3 consists of 16 residues. Germline CDR1 reads MNHNY; CDR2 reads SVGAGI (reference sequence). The CDR3 nucleotides read TGTGCCAGCAGCCGCAGGGACAGGGGCCGCCAAGAGACCCAGTACTTC. Its translation: CASSRRDRGRQETQYF.

This clonotype showed up many times. The V gene is TRBV7-2, the J gene TRBJ2-7; 8 nucleotides align to TRBD1. Germline V gives CDR1 SGHTA, CDR2 FQGNSA. This CDR3 contains 13 residues. V was clipped by 5 bases and J by 7 bases; unmatched bases: 7. CDR3 nucleotide sequence: TGTGCCAGCAGCGACAGGACAGGGAGGGAGCAGTACTTC. Its protein is CASSDRTGREQYF. Variable domain in full (rest from reference TRBV7-2 and TRBJ2-7): GAGVSQSPSNKVTEKGKDVELRCDPISGHTALYWYRQSLGQGLEFLIYFQGNSAPDKSGLPSDRFSAERTGGSVSTLTIQRTQQEDSAVYLCASSDRTGREQYFGPGTRLTVT.

In its sample, this clonotype was seen many times. The chain joins TRBV7-6 to TRBJ1-3; D remains unclear. Trimming removed 5 bases from V and 4 bases from J, with 12 bases in between. The CDR3 has 14 amino acids. Germline CDR1 is SGHVS and CDR2 is FNYEAQ. Here the CDR3 DNA reads TGTGCCAGCAGCCCGTCGAGTGGGGGAAACACCATATATTTT. Residues: CASSPSSGGNTIYF. Looking up the rest from reference TRBV7-6 and TRBJ1-3 gives the full variable domain: GAGVSQSPRYKVTKRGQDVALRCDPISGHVSLYWYRQALGQGPEFLTYFNYEAQQDKSGLPNDRFSAERPEGSISTLTIQRTEQRDSAMYRCASSPSSGGNTIYFGEGSWLTVV.

As for this clonotype: Possible read error: a much larger clone is one base away. The chain uses TRBV5-1 and TRBJ2-7; D uncertain. CDR3 length: 13 residues. Per germline, CDR1 SGHRS and CDR2 YFSETQ. CDR3 loop: CARSLAEAGEQYF. The CDR3 DNA is TGCGCCCGCAGCTTGGCCGAGGCAGGCGAGCAGTACTTC. Using reference TRBV5-1 and TRBJ2-7 for the parts outside the CDR3, the full variable domain is KAGVTQTPRYLIKTRGQQVTLSCSPISGHRSVSWYQQTPGQGLQFLFEYFSETQRNKGNFPGRFSGRQFSNSRSEMNVSTLELGDSALYLCARSLAEAGEQYFGPGTRLTVT.

This clonotype was seen repeatedly, ten times or more. This chain links TRBV5-1 with TRBJ2-5; D is uncertain. The germline V gene has CDR1 SGHRS and CDR2 YFSETQ. The CDR3 consists of 15 residues. V dropped 0 bases and J dropped 1 base, with 10 bases sitting between them. Written as DNA, the CDR3 is TGCGCCAGCAGCTTGGGCGGCACCCGCCAAGAGACCCAGTACTTC. Protein product: CASSLGGTRQETQYF.

The table lists this clonotype with many counts. CDR3 nucleotide sequence: TGTGCCAGCAGTCCGGGACAGGGGCCCGACGGGAGCGGGTACGAGCAGTACTTC. Translation: CASSPGQGPDGSGYEQYF. J is TRBJ2-7 and V is TRBV27; 10 bases line up with TRBD1. Losses at the gene ends were 5 bases for V and 4 bases for J; bases not matched to a gene: 17. The CDR3 contains 18 residues. The germline CDR1 and CDR2 sequences are MNHEY and SMNVEV (reference sequence).

The rearrangement uses TRBV5-5 and TRBJ1-2; a weak D match, TRBD1 (5 bases). V lost 7 bases and J lost 4, with 17 bases in between. Germline CDR1 is SGHKS and CDR2 is YYEKEE (reference sequence). The CDR3 consists of 14 residues. CDR3 in DNA: TGTGCCAGCGGGATGACAGCGAAAATCTATGGCTACACCTTC. Its protein product is CASGMTAKIYGYTF.

This clonotype was picked up many times. The J gene is TRBJ2-3, the V gene TRBV4-1, with 13 positions matching TRBD2. This CDR3 comprises 20 residues. CDR1 is MGHRA, CDR2 YSYEKL, per germline. Trimming cost V 4 bases and J 7 bases; bases outside gene matches: 20. CDR3 amino acids: CASSRLLAGGPLAIHNTQYF. CDR3 in DNA: TGCGCCAGCAGCCGACTACTAGCGGGGGGGCCTCTCGCCATCCACAATACGCAGTATTTT.

This chain uses TRBV3-1 with TRBJ1-2; tentative D call: TRBD1 (5 bases). Trimming took off 4 bases at V and 4 bases at J, with 16 bases between the two ends. Per the germline V gene, CDR1 is LGHDT and CDR2 is YNNKEL (reference sequence). The CDR3 is made up of 15 amino acids. The CDR3: CASSPSQGRSYGYTF. CDR3 bases: TGTGCCAGCAGCCCCAGCCAGGGTCGGTCCTATGGCTACACCTTC.

This clonotype was seen many times. This rearrangement joins TRBV6-5 to TRBJ2-7, with D unclear. The V end was cut by 8 bases, the J end by 0 bases, with 14 bases between. From germline, CDR1 is MNHEY and CDR2 SVGAGI. The CDR3 spans 14 residues. CDR3 coding DNA: TGTGCCAGCGGCCTGGTAGGGTCCTCCTACGAGCAGTACTTC. Amino acid sequence: CASGLVGSSYEQYF.

The J gene is TRBJ2-1, the V gene TRBV5-4, with D perhaps TRBD1 or TRBD2 (6 bases each). This CDR3 comprises 15 residues. Germline CDR1 is SGHNT and CDR2 is YYREEE (reference sequence). Trimming left V 2 bases short and J 7 bases short, with 16 bases between. CDR3 protein: CASSFWQGRGNEQFF. CDR3 coding DNA: TGTGCCAGCAGCTTCTGGCAGGGGCGGGGTAATGAGCAGTTCTTC.

The rearrangement uses TRBV4-1 and TRBJ1-2, with 7 bases lining up with TRBD1. J was trimmed by 9 bases and V by 1 base; bases with no gene match: 20. In germline, CDR1 is MGHRA, CDR2 YSYEKL. CDR3 length: 18 amino acids. CDR3 in amino acids: CASSQVQPKGAAKRSYTF. CDR3 sequence (DNA): TGCGCCAGCAGCCAAGTTCAGCCGAAGGGGGCTGCAAAGAGGAGCTACACCTTC.

The genes are TRBV24-1 and TRBJ2-3, with D perhaps assigned TRBD1 or TRBD2 (5 bases each). CDR1 is KGHDR and CDR2 is SFDVKD in the germline V gene. CDR3 size: 16 residues. Trimming took 3 bases from V and 2 from J, leaving 14 bases between them. The CDR3 loop is CATSDPPGPYTDTQYF. In nucleotides, the CDR3 is TGTGCCACCAGTGATCCCCCGGGACCATACACAGATACGCAGTATTTT.

This clonotype has at least ten counts. Its ends do not fully match the called genes, so a read error is possible. The genes are TRBV7-7 and TRBJ2-7, with unresolved D. The CDR3 has 15 amino acids. The germline V gene has CDR1 SSHAT and CDR2 FNYEAQ (reference sequence). The CDR3 DNA follows: TGTGCTAGCAGCTTAGATGGAGTGTACGCCTACGAGCAGTACTTC. This translates into CASSLDGVYAYEQYF. The full variable domain, with the rest looked up from reference TRBV7-7 and TRBJ2-7, is GAGVSQSPRYKVTKRGQDVTLRCDPISSHATLYWYQQALGQGPEFLTYFNYEAQPDKSGLPSDRFSAERPEGSISTLTIQRTEQRDSAMYRCASSLDGVYAYEQYFGPGTRLTVT.

This clonotype has a handful of counts. The J gene is TRBJ2-1, the V gene TRBV18; D gene unclear. Trimming stripped 8 bases from V and 1 base from J, with 9 bases between. Germline values: CDR1 KGHSH, CDR2 LQKENI. This CDR3 region has 13 residues. The CDR3 protein is CASRPSSYNEQFF. As DNA, the CDR3 is TGTGCCAGCCGACCATCGTCCTACAATGAGCAGTTCTTC.

This clonotype was picked up a small number of times. This chain uses TRBV7-2 with TRBJ1-2; perhaps TRBD1 as D (5 bases). The CDR3 consists of 15 residues. Trimming cost V 1 base and J 4 bases, with 13 bases left between them. Germline CDR1 is SGHTA and CDR2 is FQGNSA. This CDR3 reads CASSLGLGTSYGYTF. The CDR3 nucleotides are TGTGCCAGCAGCTTAGGCCTCGGGACGTCCTATGGCTACACCTTC.

There are many counts of this clonotype. V and J are TRBV12-3 or TRBV12-4 and TRBJ2-1; D not certain. V dropped 1 base and J dropped 15 bases, with 10 bases sitting between them. The CDR3 spans 11 residues. CDR3 DNA: TGTGCCAGCAGTTTAGTGGGCCTGAGGTTCTTC. Amino acid sequence: CASSLVGLRFF.

Concerning this clonotype itself: A much bigger clone sits one base away, suggesting this may be a read error. This sequence joins TRBV29-1 and TRBJ2-2; TRBD1 matches 9 bases. The CDR3 has 15 residues. Germline V gene sequence: CDR1 SQVTM, CDR2 ANQGSEA. The CDR3 DNA reads TGCAGCATTGAAGGCGGGACAGGGAGAACCGGGGAGCTGTTTTTT. The encoded protein is CSIEGGTGRTGELFF.

This clonotype was picked up a small number of times. J is TRBJ2-5 and V is TRBV12-3 or TRBV12-4, with D possibly TRBD2 on 7 matching bases. V was clipped by 1 base and J by 4 bases, with 13 bases between them. This CDR3 has 15 amino acids. The CDR3 coding sequence is TGTGCCAGCAGTTTAGGTCTAGGGGGGGGAGAGACCCAGTACTTC. Protein product: CASSLGLGGGETQYF.

This clonotype was found a few times. The chain combines TRBV27 with TRBJ1-2, with 8 nucleotides matching TRBD1. Germline V gene lookup returns CDR1 MNHEY and CDR2 SMNVEV (reference sequence). This CDR3 spans 16 amino acids. Trimming at V came to 2 bases and at J to 5 bases, leaving 10 bases not matched to a gene. The CDR3 reads CASSLRSGQGRYGYTF. In DNA, the CDR3 is TGTGCCAGCAGTTTACGTTCCGGACAGGGAAGGTATGGCTACACCTTC.

This clonotype was recorded a few times. The V and J genes are TRBV21-1 and TRBJ1-6. TRBV21-1 is listed as a pseudogene. There are 11 residues in the CDR3. The CDR3 loop reads CASSTCRALHF. DNA of the CDR3: TGTGCCAGCAGCACCTGCCGCGCCCTCCACTTT.

This clonotype was seen only a few times. This chain uses TRBV20-1 with TRBJ2-1; TRBD2 matches at 9 bases. Germline V gene sequence: CDR1 DFQATT, CDR2 SNEGSKA (reference sequence). This CDR3 has 15 residues. V was pared by 0 bases and J by 0 bases, with 0 bases of the junction left unmatched. CDR3 sequence: CSARDSGSSYNEQFF. As DNA, the CDR3 is TGCAGTGCTAGAGATAGCGGGAGCTCCTACAATGAGCAGTTCTTC.